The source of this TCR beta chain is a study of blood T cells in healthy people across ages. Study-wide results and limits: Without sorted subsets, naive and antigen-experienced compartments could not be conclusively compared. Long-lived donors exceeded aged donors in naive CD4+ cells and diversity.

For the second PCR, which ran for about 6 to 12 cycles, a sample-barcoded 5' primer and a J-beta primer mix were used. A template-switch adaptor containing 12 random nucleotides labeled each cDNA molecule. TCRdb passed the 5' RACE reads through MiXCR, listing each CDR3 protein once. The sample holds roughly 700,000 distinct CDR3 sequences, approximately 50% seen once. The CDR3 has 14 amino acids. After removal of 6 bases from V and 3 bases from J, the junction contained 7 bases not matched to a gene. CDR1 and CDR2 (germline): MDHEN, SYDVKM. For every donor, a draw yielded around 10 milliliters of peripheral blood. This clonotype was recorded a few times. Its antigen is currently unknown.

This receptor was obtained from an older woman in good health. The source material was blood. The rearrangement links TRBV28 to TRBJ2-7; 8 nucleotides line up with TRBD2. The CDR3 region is CASSQSGSFYEQYF. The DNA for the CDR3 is TGTGCCAGCAGCCAAAGCGGGAGTTTCTACGAGCAGTACTTC.